The clone carrying this T cell receptor beta chain was picked up a small number of times. These data come from a study of shared clonotypes between healthy human individuals. It was CD45RO-negative cells, positively selected for CCR7, that made up naive CD8 cells, with terminally differentiated effector memory CD45RA+ cells excluded. Assay: immunoSEQ multiplex PCR; the TCRdb copy retains only in-frame clones and omits some. The sample shows 2 million or so clones, just under 95% of them seen only once. The sequenced material came from naive CD8+ T cells sorted from blood. The receptor's source is a man aged 18 to 30 in good health.

DNA for the CDR3: TGTGCCTGGACGGATAGCGGGGGGGCTCAGGAGACCCAGTACTTC. Residues: CAWTDSGGAQETQYF. The J gene is TRBJ2-5, the V gene TRBV30; 11 bases match TRBD2. Germline assignment: CDR1 GTSNPN and CDR2 SVGIG (reference sequence). With 4 bases clipped from V and 5 bases from J, the junction kept 9 bases outside the gene matches. The CDR3 sequence is 15 residues long.